This T cell receptor (beta chain) was recorded in a study of T-cell memory formation after mild COVID-19. At the level of the study: Clusters of TCRs were largely donor specific.

This clonotype has a count of ten or more. Its antigen remains unidentified. V lost 5 bases and J lost 3; bases outside the gene matches: 9. Germline values: CDR1 SEHNR, CDR2 FQNEAQ (reference sequence). The CDR3 length is 16 residues. Points from the study as a whole: Memory from before infection featured some responding clones, which suggests cross-reactive memory joined. Second-wave clones peaking on day 37 lacked confirmed SARS-CoV-2 specificity.

From the 5' RACE reads, TCRdb called clonotypes with MiXCR, one entry per CDR3 protein. Here the sample spans roughly 250,000 distinct CDR3 sequences, over 15% being singletons. This TCR was recovered from a man aged 18 to 29 who had mild COVID-19 (a few samples of this study predate the infection). Cell type and time point are not known. The chain combines TRBV7-9 with TRBJ2-3; 9 positions match TRBD2. Sequencing was carried out using PBMCs or a T cell subset sorted from them (not recorded which). CDR3 in amino acids: CASSLASGGQTDTQYF. The CDR3, as DNA: TGTGCCAGCAGCCTTGCGAGCGGGGGGCAGACAGATACGCAGTATTTT.